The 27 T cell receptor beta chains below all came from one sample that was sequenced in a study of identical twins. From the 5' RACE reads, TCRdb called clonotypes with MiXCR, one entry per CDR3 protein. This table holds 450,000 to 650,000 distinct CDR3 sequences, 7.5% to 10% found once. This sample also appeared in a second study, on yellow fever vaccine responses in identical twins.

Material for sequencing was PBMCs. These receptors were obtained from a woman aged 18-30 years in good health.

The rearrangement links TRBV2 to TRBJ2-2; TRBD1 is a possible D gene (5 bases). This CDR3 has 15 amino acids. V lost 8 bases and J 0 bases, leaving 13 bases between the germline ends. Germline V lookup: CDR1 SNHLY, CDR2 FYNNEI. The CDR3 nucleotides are TGTGCCAGCCTCGAAGCACAGGCGAACACCGGGGAGCTGTTTTTT. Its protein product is CASLEAQANTGELFF.

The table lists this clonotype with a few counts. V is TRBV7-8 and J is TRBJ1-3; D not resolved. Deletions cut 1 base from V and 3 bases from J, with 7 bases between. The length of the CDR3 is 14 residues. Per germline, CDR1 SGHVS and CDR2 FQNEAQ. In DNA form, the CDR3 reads TGTGCCAGCAGCTTAGTATTCAATGGAAACACCATATATTTT. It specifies CASSLVFNGNTIYF.

Written as DNA, the CDR3 is TGTGCCACCAGTGATTTGAGCGGGAAGACCGGGGAGCTGTTTTTT. Amino acids: CATSDLSGKTGELFF. The chain combines TRBV24-1 with TRBJ2-2, with 7 bases identical to TRBD2. This CDR3 region has 15 residues. The trim removed 0 bases at V and 5 bases at J, leaving 2 bases unmatched. Germline lookup yields CDR1 KGHDR and CDR2 SFDVKD.

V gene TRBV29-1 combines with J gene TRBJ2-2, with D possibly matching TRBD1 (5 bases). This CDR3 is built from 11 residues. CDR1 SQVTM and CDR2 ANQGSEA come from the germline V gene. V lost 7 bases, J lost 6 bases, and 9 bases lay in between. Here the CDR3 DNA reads TGCAGCGCCAGGGATTCCGGGGAGCTGTTTTTT. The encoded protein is CSARDSGELFF.

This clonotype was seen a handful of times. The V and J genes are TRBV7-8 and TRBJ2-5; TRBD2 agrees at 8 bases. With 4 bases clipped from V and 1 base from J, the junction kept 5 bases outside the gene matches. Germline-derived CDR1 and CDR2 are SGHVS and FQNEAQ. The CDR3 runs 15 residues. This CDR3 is CASSSLAGPQETQYF. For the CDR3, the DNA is TGTGCCAGCAGCTCCCTAGCGGGTCCCCAAGAGACCCAGTACTTC.

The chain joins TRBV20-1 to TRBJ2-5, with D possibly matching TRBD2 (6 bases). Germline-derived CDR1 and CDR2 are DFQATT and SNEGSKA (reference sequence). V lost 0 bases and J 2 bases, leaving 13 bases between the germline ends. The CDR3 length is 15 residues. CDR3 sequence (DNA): TGCAGTGCTAGAGATTCTCGGCGGGAACAAGAGACCCAGTACTTC. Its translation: CSARDSRREQETQYF.

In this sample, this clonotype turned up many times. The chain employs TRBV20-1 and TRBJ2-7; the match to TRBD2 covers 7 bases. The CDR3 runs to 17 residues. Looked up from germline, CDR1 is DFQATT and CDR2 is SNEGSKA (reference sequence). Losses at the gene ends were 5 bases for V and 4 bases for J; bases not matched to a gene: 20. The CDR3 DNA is TGCAGTGCTCCACGAGTGGGGGGAGCGGGAACTAGGTACGAGCAGTACTTC. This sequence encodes CSAPRVGGAGTRYEQYF.

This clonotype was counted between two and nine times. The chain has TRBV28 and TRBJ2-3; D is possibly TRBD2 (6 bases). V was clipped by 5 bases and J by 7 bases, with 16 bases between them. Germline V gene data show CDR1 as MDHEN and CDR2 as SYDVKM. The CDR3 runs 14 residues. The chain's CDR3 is CASSLRDLTYTQYF. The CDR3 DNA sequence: TGTGCCAGCAGTCTCCGGGACTTGACATATACGCAGTATTTT.

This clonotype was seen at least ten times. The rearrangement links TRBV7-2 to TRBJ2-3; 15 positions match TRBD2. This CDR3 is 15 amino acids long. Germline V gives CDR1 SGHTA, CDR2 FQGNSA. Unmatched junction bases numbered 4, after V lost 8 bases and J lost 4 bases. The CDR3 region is CASGLAGGPPDTQYF. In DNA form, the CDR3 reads TGTGCCAGCGGACTAGCGGGGGGGCCCCCAGATACGCAGTATTTT. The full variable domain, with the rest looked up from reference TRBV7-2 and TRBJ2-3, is GAGVSQSPSNKVTEKGKDVELRCDPISGHTALYWYRQSLGQGLEFLIYFQGNSAPDKSGLPSDRFSAERTGGSVSTLTIQRTQQEDSAVYLCASGLAGGPPDTQYFGPGTRLTVL.

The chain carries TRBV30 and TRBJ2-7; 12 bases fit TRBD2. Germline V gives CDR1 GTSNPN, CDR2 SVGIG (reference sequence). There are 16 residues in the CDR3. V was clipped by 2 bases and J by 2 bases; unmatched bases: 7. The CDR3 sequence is CAWSQGLAGGPYEQYF. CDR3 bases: TGTGCCTGGAGTCAGGGACTAGCGGGCGGTCCCTACGAGCAGTACTTC.

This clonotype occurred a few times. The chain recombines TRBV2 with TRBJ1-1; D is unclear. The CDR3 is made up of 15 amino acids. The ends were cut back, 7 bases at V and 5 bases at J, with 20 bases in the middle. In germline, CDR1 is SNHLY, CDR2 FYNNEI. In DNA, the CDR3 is TGTGCCAGCACTAGGTCTGAGGAAGTGCGAACTGAAGCTTTCTTT. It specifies CASTRSEEVRTEAFF. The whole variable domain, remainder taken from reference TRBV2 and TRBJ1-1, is EPEVTQTPSHQVTQMGQEVILRCVPISNHLYFYWYRQILGQKVEFLVSFYNNEISEKSEIFDDQFSVERPDGSNFTLKIRSTKLEDSAMYFCASTRSEEVRTEAFFGQGTRLTVV.

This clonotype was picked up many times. The CDR3 sequence: CASSLKGTGVLRSYEQYF. The CDR3 DNA sequence: TGCGCCAGCAGCTTGAAAGGGACAGGCGTCTTACGCTCCTACGAGCAGTACTTC. The J gene is TRBJ2-7, the V gene TRBV5-1; 8 bases line up with TRBD1. The CDR3 is 18 residues long. V shed 1 base, J shed 0 bases, and the junction held 12 bases outside the gene matches. Germline loops: CDR1 SGHRS, CDR2 YFSETQ.

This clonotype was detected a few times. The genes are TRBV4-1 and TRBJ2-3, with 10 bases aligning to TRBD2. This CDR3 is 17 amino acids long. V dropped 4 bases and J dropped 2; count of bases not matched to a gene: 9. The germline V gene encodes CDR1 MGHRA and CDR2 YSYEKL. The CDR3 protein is CASSLETSGSYTDTQYF. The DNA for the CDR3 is TGCGCCAGCAGCCTAGAGACTAGCGGGTCCTACACAGATACGCAGTATTTT.

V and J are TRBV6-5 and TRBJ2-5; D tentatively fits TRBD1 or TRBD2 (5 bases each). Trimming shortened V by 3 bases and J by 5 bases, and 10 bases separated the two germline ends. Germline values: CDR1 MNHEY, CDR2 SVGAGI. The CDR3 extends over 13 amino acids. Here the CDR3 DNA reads TGTGCCAGCAGTTATTCAGGGACGGAGACCCAGTACTTC. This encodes CASSYSGTETQYF.

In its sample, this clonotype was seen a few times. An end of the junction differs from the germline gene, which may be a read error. The CDR3 reads CASSEGPSQSSYEQYF. The CDR3 DNA is TGTGCCAGCAGCGAAGGTCCTAGCCAGAGCTCCTACGAGCAGTACTTC. This chain connects TRBV2 to TRBJ2-7; D possibly corresponds to TRBD2 (5 bases). Germline assignment: CDR1 SNHLY and CDR2 FYNNEI. CDR3 length: 16 amino acids.

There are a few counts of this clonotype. The CDR3 bases are TGTGCCAGCAGTTACACGACAGGGGGGAATGAGCAGTTCTTC. It yields the protein CASSYTTGGNEQFF. This chain links TRBV6-2 or TRBV6-3 with TRBJ2-1; 9 bases fit TRBD1. CDR1 MNHEY and CDR2 SVGEGT come from the germline V gene. V dropped 2 bases and J dropped 7; count of bases not matched to a gene: 3. This CDR3 spans 14 amino acids.

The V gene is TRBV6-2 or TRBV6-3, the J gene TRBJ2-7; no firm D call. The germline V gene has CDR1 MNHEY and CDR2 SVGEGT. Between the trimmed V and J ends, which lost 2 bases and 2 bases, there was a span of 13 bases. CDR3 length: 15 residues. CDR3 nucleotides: TGTGCCAGCAGTTACCCGTCGGTCCGCACCTACGAGCAGTACTTC. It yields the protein CASSYPSVRTYEQYF.

The CDR3 DNA sequence: TGTGCCAGCAGTTCGTCGGGCGTCGCCAAAAACATTCAGTACTTC. Its protein is CASSSSGVAKNIQYF. The chain employs TRBV27 and TRBJ2-4; D is ambiguous. The germline V gene encodes CDR1 MNHEY and CDR2 SMNVEV (reference sequence). This CDR3 contains 15 residues. The V end lost 4 bases, the J end lost 1 base, and 11 bases lay between the germline ends.

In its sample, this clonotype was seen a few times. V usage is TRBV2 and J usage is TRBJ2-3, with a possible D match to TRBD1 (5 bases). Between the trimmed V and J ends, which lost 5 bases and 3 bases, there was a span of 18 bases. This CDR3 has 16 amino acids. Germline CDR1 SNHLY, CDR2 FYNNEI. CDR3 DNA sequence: TGTGCCAGCAGTCCCGCCATCAGGGAAGATACAGATACGCAGTATTTT. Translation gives CASSPAIREDTDTQYF.

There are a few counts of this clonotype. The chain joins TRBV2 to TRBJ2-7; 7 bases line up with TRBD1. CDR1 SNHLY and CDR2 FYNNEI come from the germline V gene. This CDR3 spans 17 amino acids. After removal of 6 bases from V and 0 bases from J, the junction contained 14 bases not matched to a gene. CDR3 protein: CASSAGTGQFGSYEQYF. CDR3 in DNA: TGTGCCAGCAGCGCAGGGACGGGACAGTTTGGCTCCTACGAGCAGTACTTC.

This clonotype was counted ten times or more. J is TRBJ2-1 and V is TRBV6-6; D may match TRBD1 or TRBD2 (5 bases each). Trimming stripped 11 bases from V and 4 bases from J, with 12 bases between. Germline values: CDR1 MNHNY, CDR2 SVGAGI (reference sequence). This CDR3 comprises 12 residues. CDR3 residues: CAEGSLYNEQFF. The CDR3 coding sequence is TGTGCCGAGGGGAGCTTATACAATGAGCAGTTCTTC.

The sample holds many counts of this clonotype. The CDR3 coding sequence is TGCAGTGCTCCCATTCTCCGTGATGAGCAGTTCTTC. It specifies CSAPILRDEQFF. V gene TRBV20-1 combines with J gene TRBJ2-1; no definite D call. Looked up from germline, CDR1 is DFQATT and CDR2 is SNEGSKA (reference sequence). CDR3 length: 12 residues. V shed 5 bases and J shed 8 bases, with 13 bases lying between them.

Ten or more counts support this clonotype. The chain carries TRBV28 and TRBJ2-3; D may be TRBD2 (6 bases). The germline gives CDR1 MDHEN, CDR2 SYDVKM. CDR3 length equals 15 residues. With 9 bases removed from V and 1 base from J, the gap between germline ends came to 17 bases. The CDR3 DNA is TGTGCCAGTACGAGATTACTAGCCGGCACAGATACGCAGTATTTT. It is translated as CASTRLLAGTDTQYF.

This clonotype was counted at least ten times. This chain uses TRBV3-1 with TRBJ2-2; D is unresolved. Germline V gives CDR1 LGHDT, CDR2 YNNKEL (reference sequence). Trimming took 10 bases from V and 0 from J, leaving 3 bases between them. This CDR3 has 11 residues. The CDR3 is CATSNTGELFF. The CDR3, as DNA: TGTGCCACGTCGAACACCGGGGAGCTGTTTTTT.

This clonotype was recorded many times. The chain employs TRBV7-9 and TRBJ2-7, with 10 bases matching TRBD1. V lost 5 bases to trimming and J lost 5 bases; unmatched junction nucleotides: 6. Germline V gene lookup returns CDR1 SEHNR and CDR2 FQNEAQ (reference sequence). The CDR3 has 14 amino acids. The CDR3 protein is CASSLSGTGDEQYF. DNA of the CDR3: TGTGCCAGCAGCCTGTCCGGGACAGGGGACGAGCAGTACTTC. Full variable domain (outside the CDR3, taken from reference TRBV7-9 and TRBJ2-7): DTGVSQNPRHKITKRGQNVTFRCDPISEHNRLYWYRQTLGQGPEFLTYFQNEAQLEKSRLLSDRFSAERPKGSFSTLEIQRTEQGDSAMYLCASSLSGTGDEQYFGPGTRLTVT.

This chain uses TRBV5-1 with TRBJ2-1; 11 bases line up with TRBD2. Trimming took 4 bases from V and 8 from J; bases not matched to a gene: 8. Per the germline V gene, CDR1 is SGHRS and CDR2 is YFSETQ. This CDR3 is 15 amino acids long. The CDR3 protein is CASSPGLAGPDEQFF. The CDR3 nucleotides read TGCGCCAGCAGCCCTGGACTAGCGGGTCCGGATGAGCAGTTCTTC.

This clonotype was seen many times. The CDR3 spells CASSLRTGSTGELFF. In DNA form, the CDR3 reads TGCGCCAGCAGCCTGCGGACAGGGAGCACCGGGGAGCTGTTTTTT. The chain couples TRBV5-1 to TRBJ2-2; 8 nucleotides agree with TRBD1. Germline values: CDR1 SGHRS, CDR2 YFSETQ. The CDR3 runs 15 residues. The V gene end was trimmed by 4 bases and the J gene end by 4 bases; junction bases not matched to a gene: 6.